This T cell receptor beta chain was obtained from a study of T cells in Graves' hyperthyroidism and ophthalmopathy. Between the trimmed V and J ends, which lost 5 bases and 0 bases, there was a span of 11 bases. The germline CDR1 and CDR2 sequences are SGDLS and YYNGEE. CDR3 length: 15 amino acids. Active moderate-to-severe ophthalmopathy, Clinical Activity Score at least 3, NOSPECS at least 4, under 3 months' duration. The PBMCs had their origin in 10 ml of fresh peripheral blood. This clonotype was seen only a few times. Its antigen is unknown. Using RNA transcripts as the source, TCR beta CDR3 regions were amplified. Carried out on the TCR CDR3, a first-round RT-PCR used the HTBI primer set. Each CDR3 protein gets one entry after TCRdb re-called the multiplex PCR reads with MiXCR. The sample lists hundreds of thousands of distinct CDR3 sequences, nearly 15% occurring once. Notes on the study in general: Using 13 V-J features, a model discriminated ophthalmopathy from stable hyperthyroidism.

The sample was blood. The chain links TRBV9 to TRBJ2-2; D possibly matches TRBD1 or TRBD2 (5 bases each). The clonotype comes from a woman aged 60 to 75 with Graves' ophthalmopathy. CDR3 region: CASRTGTTNTGELFF. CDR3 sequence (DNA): TGTGCCAGCAGAACCGGGACCACGAACACCGGGGAGCTGTTTTTT.